This T cell receptor beta chain derives from a study of CD8+CD57+ T cells in acquired aplastic anemia. This CDR3 is 15 amino acids long. CDR1 is DFQATT, CDR2 SNEGSKA, per germline (reference sequence). For CDR3 and TCR beta VDJ profiling, genomic DNA was the template used. TCRdb independently ran MiXCR on the reads; one entry per CDR3 protein. The sample contains around 400,000 distinct CDR3 sequences, 65% to 80% of which appear only once. Specimen: sorted CD4+, CD8+, or CD8+CD57+ T cells (not recorded which) from PBMCs. This TCR derives from a human donor in good health, serving as a control. This chain joins TRBV20-1 and TRBJ2-3; TRBD2 agrees at 14 bases. The end of the DNA aligns better with TRBJ2-2, so the J call may be wrong. CDR3: CSALTSGGGHEELFF. The CDR3 DNA is TGCAGTGCTTTGACTAGCGGGGGGGGGCATGAGGAGCTGTTTTTT.